The 21 T cell receptor beta chains listed next were all sequenced from one sample in a study of Ad26.COV2.S vaccination and SARS-CoV-2 variants. Clones were sequenced by immunoSEQ multiplex PCR, and TCRdb holds only the in-frame ones, with some missing. The sample carries 450,000 to 550,000 clones, roughly 89% recorded once. Treatment: some 19 received Ad26.COV2.S at low or high dose, single or two shots; about 5 received placebo; per-sample allocation not given. Collection of the samples took place on day 63 after the first injection of vaccine or placebo. This specimen consisted of peripheral blood, obtained in a trial of Ad26.COV2.S vaccine versus placebo. The receptors were sampled from a person aged 18-60 years who received the Ad26.COV2.S COVID-19 vaccine or a placebo.

The chain couples TRBV19 to TRBJ1-5, with D possibly TRBD1 on 5 matching bases. CDR3 length equals 13 residues. CDR1 and CDR2 (germline): LNHDA, SQIVND (reference sequence). V gave up 6 bases and J gave up 9 bases, with 15 bases separating them. The CDR3 loop is CASRGEDQGPQHF. The CDR3 DNA sequence: TGTGCCAGTAGGGGGGAGGATCAGGGGCCCCAGCATTTT.

CDR3 bases: TGTGCCAGCAGCCCTTGGGGTCAGCGGGAAGTCGGCACAGATACGCAGTATTTT. As protein: CASSPWGQREVGTDTQYF. J is TRBJ2-3 and V is TRBV11-3, with 7 bases fitting TRBD2. From germline, CDR1 is SGHNT and CDR2 YENEEA. V shed 5 bases, J shed 1 base, and the junction held 15 bases outside the gene matches. The CDR3 consists of 18 residues.

The chain couples TRBV5-1 to TRBJ1-6; D uncertain. Germline V lookup: CDR1 SGHRS, CDR2 YFSETQ. V was clipped by 1 base and J by 7 bases, with 9 bases between them. This CDR3 is 14 amino acids long. CDR3 protein: CASSLPDSNSPLHF. The CDR3, as DNA: TGCGCCAGCAGCTTGCCAGATTCGAATTCACCCCTCCACTTT.

CDR3 sequence reads: CASSFSSGNEQFF. The CDR3 nucleotides are TGTGCCAGCAGCTTTTCTAGCGGAAATGAGCAGTTCTTC. This rearrangement joins TRBV7-2 to TRBJ2-1; 7 bases are shared with TRBD2. The CDR3 covers 13 residues. V shed 3 bases, J shed 7 bases, and the junction held 3 bases outside the gene matches. CDR1 and CDR2 from the germline V gene are SGHTA and FQGNSA.

As for this clone: The sample contains more than one DNA sequence encoding this CDR3. The chain joins TRBV2 to TRBJ2-1; D is ambiguous. V dropped 4 bases and J dropped 10 bases, with 8 bases sitting between them. Per germline, CDR1 SNHLY and CDR2 FYNNEI. This CDR3 comprises 11 residues. CDR3 residues: CASSVLGEQFF. The CDR3, as DNA: TGTGCCAGCAGTGTGCTTGGAGAGCAGTTCTTC.

The chain combines TRBV5-1 with TRBJ2-3, with TRBD2 identical over 8 bases. CDR1 and CDR2 (germline): SGHRS, YFSETQ. V lost 0 bases, J lost 4 bases, and 7 bases stayed unmatched. The CDR3 has 16 residues. This CDR3 reads CASSLVAGPRADTQYF. The DNA for the CDR3 is TGCGCCAGCAGCTTGGTAGCGGGGCCCCGGGCAGATACGCAGTATTTT.

The genes are TRBV3-1 (or the pseudogene TRBV3-2) and TRBJ1-5, with D perhaps TRBD1 (5 bases). CDR3 length: 18 residues. Trimming removed 1 base from V and 1 base from J, with 17 bases in between. Germline V gives CDR1 LGHDT, CDR2 YNNKEL (reference sequence). CDR3 sequence reads: CASSQALGGVRSNQPQHF. For the CDR3, the DNA is TGTGCCAGCAGCCAAGCCCTCGGGGGGGTTCGAAGCAATCAGCCCCAGCATTTT.

The chain couples TRBV12-5 to TRBJ1-1; D not resolved. Trimming shortened V by 7 bases and J by 3 bases, and 12 bases separated the two germline ends. The CDR3 extends over 13 amino acids. Germline assignment: CDR1 LGHNT and CDR2 FRNRAP. The CDR3 nucleotides read TGTGCTAGTGTTTGGGGTGCCCACACTGAAGCTTTCTTT. The encoded protein is CASVWGAHTEAFF.

The chain couples TRBV5-1 to TRBJ2-1; 9 bases match TRBD2. CDR3 size: 15 residues. The germline CDR1 and CDR2 sequences are SGHRS and YFSETQ. V gave up 2 bases and J gave up 5 bases; unmatched junction bases: 5. In DNA form, the CDR3 reads TGCGCCAGCAGCTTTCTAGCGGGAACGGACAATGAGCAGTTCTTC. Amino acids: CASSFLAGTDNEQFF.

V gene TRBV5-1 combines with J gene TRBJ1-2; D may be TRBD1 (6 bases). Germline CDR1 and CDR2: SGHRS and YFSETQ. V shed 4 bases and J shed 8 bases, with 18 bases lying between them. This CDR3 has 14 amino acids. CDR3 region: CASSLGPRDNGYTF. The CDR3 DNA reads as TGCGCCAGCAGCCTGGGTCCCCGGGACAACGGCTACACCTTC.

This rearrangement joins TRBV28 to TRBJ2-1; D is perhaps TRBD1 or TRBD2 (5 bases each). V was pared by 7 bases and J by 8 bases, with 15 bases between. Per germline, CDR1 MDHEN and CDR2 SYDVKM. This CDR3 has 13 amino acids. DNA for the CDR3: TGTGCCAGCACCTCGCCAACGGGACATGAGCAGTTCTTC. Amino acids: CASTSPTGHEQFF.

The chain has TRBV4-2 and TRBJ1-4; possibly TRBD1 for D (6 bases). This CDR3 has 12 amino acids. Per the germline V gene, CDR1 is LGHNA and CDR2 is YNFKEQ. V was trimmed by 0 bases and J by 11 bases, leaving 7 bases between them. This chain's CDR3 is CASSQDRGKLFF. The CDR3, as DNA: TGTGCCAGCAGCCAAGATAGGGGGAAACTGTTTTTT.

The chain has TRBV18 and TRBJ2-3; 9 bases are a match to TRBD2. The length of the CDR3 is 22 residues. V was clipped by 4 bases and J by 4 bases; unmatched bases: 27. Per germline, CDR1 KGHSH and CDR2 LQKENI. The CDR3 spells CASSLTGIGLLSSGRNPDTQYF. The CDR3 coding sequence is TGTGCCAGCTCACTTACAGGGATCGGATTATTAAGTAGCGGGAGAAACCCAGATACGCAGTATTTT.

The chain couples TRBV9 to TRBJ2-3; 14 bases are a match to TRBD2. The germline CDR1 and CDR2 sequences are SGDLS and YYNGEE. The CDR3 is 17 amino acids. The V and J ends lost 0 bases and 5 bases, in that order; junction bases with no gene match: 5. CDR3 coding DNA: TGTGCCAGCAGCGTAGCTGGGACTAGCGGGGGTGGAGATACGCAGTATTTT. This encodes CASSVAGTSGGGDTQYF.

This chain links TRBV18 with TRBJ2-3; TRBD2 might be the D (6 bases). With 4 bases removed from V and 8 bases from J, the gap between germline ends came to 16 bases. Germline values: CDR1 KGHSH, CDR2 LQKENI. The CDR3 spans 14 residues. CDR3 sequence (DNA): TGTGCCAGCTCACGGGACTCAGGACCGGGTACGCAGTATTTT. Residues: CASSRDSGPGTQYF.

The chain employs TRBV28 and TRBJ1-5; 9 nucleotides match TRBD1. This CDR3 contains 15 residues. CDR1 MDHEN and CDR2 SYDVKM come from the germline V gene. Losses at the gene ends were 6 bases for V and 1 base for J; bases not matched to a gene: 4. The CDR3 sequence: CASSTGGWSNQPQHF. CDR3 sequence (DNA): TGTGCCAGCAGCACAGGGGGCTGGAGCAATCAGCCCCAGCATTTT.

This clone appeared once. At one of its ends the junction is not consistent with the germline gene, which may arise from a read error. The V call is TRBV6-5, the J call TRBJ2-2; TRBD2 agrees at 8 bases. The germline V gene encodes CDR1 MNHEY and CDR2 SVGAGI. This CDR3 is built from 16 residues. Here the CDR3 DNA reads TGTGCCAGCAGATACTTAGCGGGGACGAACACCGGGGAGCTGTTTTTT. Protein: CASRYLAGTNTGELFF.

The rearrangement links TRBV4-1 to TRBJ1-6; the D is unclear. CDR1 and CDR2 from the germline V gene are MGHRA and YSYEKL. The CDR3 contains 13 residues. V lost 1 base, J lost 9 bases, and 7 bases lay in between. The CDR3 region is CASSQVFASPLHF. The DNA of the CDR3 is TGCGCCAGCAGCCAAGTTTTTGCTTCACCCCTCCACTTT.

The chain has TRBV5-1 and TRBJ2-1; tentatively, D is TRBD1 (6 bases). The CDR3 length is 14 residues. The V end was cut by 4 bases, the J end by 9 bases, with 17 bases between. The germline CDR1 and CDR2 sequences are SGHRS and YFSETQ. The CDR3 region has the DNA TGCGCCAGCAGCGCATGGGACACGCTCGGTGAGCAGTTCTTC. Its translation: CASSAWDTLGEQFF.

In regard to this clone: Sequence at one end of the junction differs from germline and may be a read error. The chain uses TRBV19 and TRBJ1-2; 10 bases map to TRBD1. The germline V gene has CDR1 LNHDA and CDR2 SQIVND (reference sequence). The CDR3 runs 15 residues. In DNA form, the CDR3 reads TGTGCCAGTAGTAGACAGGGGGCGCGTAACTACGGCTACACCTTC. Translation gives CASSRQGARNYGYTF. The entire variable domain, with the rest obtained from reference TRBV19 and TRBJ1-2, is as follows: DGGITQSPKYLFRKEGQNVTLSCEQNLNHDAMYWYRQDPGQGLRLIYYSQIVNDFQKGDIAEGYSVSREKKESFPLTVTSAQKNPTAFYLCASSRQGARNYGYTFGSGTRLTVV.

The V gene is TRBV14, the J gene TRBJ2-2; D not certain. Looked up from germline, CDR1 is SGHDN and CDR2 is FVKESK. The germline V and J ends were trimmed by 2 bases and 1 base, with 8 bases remaining between them. The CDR3 is 15 amino acids. CDR3 sequence: CASSQQILNTGELFF. The CDR3 bases are TGTGCCAGCAGCCAACAGATCCTGAACACCGGGGAGCTGTTTTTT.